Given below is one TCR beta chain in context. Its antigen is unknown. The repertoire was sequenced with immunoSEQ multiplex PCR; TCRdb's copy has only in-frame clones and lacks some. The sample shows 20,000 or so clones, 85% to 90% of them seen only once. This entry comes from a study of regulatory dendritic cells for organ transplantation. The wider study: LPS was added to dendritic cell cultures on day 6. General study findings and limits: Naive T cells showed high diversity, memory cells less, memory CD8+ least.

V trimming: 3 bases; J trimming: 7 bases; junction bases outside the gene matches: 7. Per the germline V gene, CDR1 is MNHNS and CDR2 is SASEGT. CDR3 length equals 16 residues. CFSE-labeled sorted T cells met regulatory or mature dendritic cells for four to five days. Sequencing was carried out using naive CD4+ T cells from blood cultured with dendritic cells. As to subset: CD45RA+ naive T cells. This receptor was taken from a human donor in good health. The chain uses TRBV6-1 and TRBJ1-6, with 9 bases aligning to TRBD1. The CDR3 DNA follows: TGTGCCAGCAGTGAGACCGGGACAGGGCTGAATTCACCCCTCCACTTT. Amino acid sequence: CASSETGTGLNSPLHF.